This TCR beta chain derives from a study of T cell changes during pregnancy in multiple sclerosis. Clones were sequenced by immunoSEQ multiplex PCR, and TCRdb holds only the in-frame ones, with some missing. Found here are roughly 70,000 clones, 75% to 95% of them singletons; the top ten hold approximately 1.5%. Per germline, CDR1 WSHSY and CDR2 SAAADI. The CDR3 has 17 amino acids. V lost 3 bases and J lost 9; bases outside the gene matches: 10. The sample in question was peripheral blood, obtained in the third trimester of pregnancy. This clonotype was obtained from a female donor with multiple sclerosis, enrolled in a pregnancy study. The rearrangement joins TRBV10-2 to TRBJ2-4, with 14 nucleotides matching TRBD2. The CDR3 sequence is CASSDLSGTSGSGIQYF. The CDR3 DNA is TGCGCCAGCAGTGACCTATCTGGGACTAGCGGGAGTGGCATTCAGTACTTC.